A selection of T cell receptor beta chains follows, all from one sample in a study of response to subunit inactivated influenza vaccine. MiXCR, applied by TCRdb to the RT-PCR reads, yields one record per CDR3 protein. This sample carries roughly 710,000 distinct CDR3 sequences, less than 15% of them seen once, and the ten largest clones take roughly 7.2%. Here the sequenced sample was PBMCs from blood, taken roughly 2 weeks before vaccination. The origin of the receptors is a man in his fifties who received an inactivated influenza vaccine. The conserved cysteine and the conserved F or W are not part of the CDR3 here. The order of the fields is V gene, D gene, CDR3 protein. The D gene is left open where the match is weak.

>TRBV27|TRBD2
ASSFSGGPSTDTQY
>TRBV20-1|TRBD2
SAHSSRGRDEQF
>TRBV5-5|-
ASSLAAGQSYGYT
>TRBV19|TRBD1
ASSLTGVQPQH
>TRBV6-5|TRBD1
ASSYGLWTGTTGELF
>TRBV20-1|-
SAPLQTEAF
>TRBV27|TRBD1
ASSYTGGAGGANVLT
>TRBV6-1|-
ASRARAGELF
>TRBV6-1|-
ASRGATIYGYT
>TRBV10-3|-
ATAGPTNEKLF
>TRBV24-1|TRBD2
ATSDLGAGVKETQY
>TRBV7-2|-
ASSPRDPFYEQY
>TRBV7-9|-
ASSLGSVSHNEQF
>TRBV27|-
ASSFSVEGQQY
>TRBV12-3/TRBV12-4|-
ATSVFGNTIY
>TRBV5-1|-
ASSLGVRGNEQY
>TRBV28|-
ASSSSAAGSYNQPQH
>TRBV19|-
ASKGPGHQNTEAF
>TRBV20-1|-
SALPGSYEQY
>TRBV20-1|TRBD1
SASEGQGAPDTQY
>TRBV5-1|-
ASKLRTLTYEQY
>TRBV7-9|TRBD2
ASSLALGRDYEQY
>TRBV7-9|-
ASSLEGSGPSETQY
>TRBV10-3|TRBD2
ALGGGDGETQY
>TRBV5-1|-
ASSLRENSGNTIY
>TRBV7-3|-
ASSFVQGYTGELF
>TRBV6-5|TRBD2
ASSYRTSGPRSYNEQF
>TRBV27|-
ASSHGGVYEQY
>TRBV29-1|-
SLANGEGTEAF
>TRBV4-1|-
ASSQFSTDNLYGYT
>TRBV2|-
ASSDITGTYGYT
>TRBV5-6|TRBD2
ASSLGPGTSGRRPYNEQF
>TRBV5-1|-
ASSGNRDTEAF
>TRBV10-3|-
AISDGVNSPLH
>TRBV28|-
ASSALGRGLNTEAF
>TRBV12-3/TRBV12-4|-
ASRGTDRPEQY
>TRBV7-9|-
ASSHSQGASNQPQH
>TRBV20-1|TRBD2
STGVAGGSYEQY
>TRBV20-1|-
SASGGSDSRPLTDTQY
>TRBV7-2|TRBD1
ASSPGTGGGNQPQH